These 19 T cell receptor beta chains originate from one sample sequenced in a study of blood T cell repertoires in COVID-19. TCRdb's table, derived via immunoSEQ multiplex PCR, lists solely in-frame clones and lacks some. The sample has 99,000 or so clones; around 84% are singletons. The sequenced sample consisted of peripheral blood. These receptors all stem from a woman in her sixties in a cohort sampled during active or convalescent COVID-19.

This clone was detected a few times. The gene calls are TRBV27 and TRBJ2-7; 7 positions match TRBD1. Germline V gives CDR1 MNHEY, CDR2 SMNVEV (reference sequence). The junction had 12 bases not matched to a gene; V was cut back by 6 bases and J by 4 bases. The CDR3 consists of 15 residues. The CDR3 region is CASSSPGTDFYEQYF. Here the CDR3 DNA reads TGTGCCAGCAGCTCCCCCGGGACAGATTTTTACGAGCAGTACTTC.

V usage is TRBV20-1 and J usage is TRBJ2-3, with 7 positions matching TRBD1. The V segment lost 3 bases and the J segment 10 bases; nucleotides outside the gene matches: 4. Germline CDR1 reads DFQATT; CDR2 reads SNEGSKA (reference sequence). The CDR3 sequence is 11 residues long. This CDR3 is CSASSGQPQYF. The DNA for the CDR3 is TGCAGTGCTAGTTCGGGACAGCCGCAGTATTTT.

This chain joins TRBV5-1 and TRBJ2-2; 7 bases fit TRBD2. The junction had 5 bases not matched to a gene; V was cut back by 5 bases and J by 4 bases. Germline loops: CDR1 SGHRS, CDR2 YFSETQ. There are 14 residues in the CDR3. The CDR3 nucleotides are TGCGCCAGCAGACTGGGGGGGAGCACCGGGGAGCTGTTTTTT. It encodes CASRLGGSTGELFF.

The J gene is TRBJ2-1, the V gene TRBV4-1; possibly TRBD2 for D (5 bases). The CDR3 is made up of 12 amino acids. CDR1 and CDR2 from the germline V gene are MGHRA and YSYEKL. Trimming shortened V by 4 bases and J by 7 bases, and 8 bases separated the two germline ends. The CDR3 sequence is CASSLPGNEQFF. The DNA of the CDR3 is TGCGCCAGCAGCCTCCCGGGGAATGAGCAGTTCTTC.

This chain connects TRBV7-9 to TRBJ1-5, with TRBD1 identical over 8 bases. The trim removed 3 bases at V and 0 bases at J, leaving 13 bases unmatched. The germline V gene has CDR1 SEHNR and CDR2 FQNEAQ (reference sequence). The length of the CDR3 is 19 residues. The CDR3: CASSFATSGTGYSNQPQHF. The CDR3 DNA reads TGTGCCAGCAGCTTCGCCACCTCCGGGACAGGATATAGCAATCAGCCCCAGCATTTT.

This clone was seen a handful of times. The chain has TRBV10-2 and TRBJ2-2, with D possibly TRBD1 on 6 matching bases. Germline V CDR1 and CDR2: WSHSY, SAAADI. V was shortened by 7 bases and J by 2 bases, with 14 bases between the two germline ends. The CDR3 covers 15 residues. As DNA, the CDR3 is TGCGCCAGCATGTCGGGACACTTAAACACCGGGGAGCTGTTTTTT. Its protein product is CASMSGHLNTGELFF.

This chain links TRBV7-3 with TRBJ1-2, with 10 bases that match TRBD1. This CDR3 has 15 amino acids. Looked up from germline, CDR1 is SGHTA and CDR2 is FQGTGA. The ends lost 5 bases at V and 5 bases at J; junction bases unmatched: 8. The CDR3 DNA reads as TGTGCCAGCAGCCCCCACGGGACAGGGGAATATGGCTACACCTTC. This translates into CASSPHGTGEYGYTF.

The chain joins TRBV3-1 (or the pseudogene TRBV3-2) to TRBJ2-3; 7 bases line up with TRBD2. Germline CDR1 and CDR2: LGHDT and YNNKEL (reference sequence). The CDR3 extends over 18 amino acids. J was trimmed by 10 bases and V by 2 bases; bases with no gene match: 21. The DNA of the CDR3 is TGTGCCAGCAGCCAACCCGAACGGGGACTTTTGGGGGGGAGGCCGCAGTATTTT. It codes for CASSQPERGLLGGRPQYF.

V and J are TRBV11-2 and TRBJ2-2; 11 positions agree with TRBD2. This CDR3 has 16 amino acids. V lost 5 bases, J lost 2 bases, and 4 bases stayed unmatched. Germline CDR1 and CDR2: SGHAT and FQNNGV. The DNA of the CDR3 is TGTGCCAGCAGCACGCTAGCGGGAGGTAACACCGGGGAGCTGTTTTTT. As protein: CASSTLAGGNTGELFF.

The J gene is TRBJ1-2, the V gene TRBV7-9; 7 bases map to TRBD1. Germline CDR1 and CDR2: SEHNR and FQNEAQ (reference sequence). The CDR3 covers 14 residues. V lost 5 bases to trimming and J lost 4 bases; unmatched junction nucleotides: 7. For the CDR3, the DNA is TGTGCCAGCAGCGGGGACAGCCTCCTCTATGGCTACACCTTC. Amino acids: CASSGDSLLYGYTF. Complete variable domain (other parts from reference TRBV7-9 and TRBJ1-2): DTGVSQNPRHKITKRGQNVTFRCDPISEHNRLYWYRQTLGQGPEFLTYFQNEAQLEKSRLLSDRFSAERPKGSFSTLEIQRTEQGDSAMYLCASSGDSLLYGYTFGSGTRLTVV.

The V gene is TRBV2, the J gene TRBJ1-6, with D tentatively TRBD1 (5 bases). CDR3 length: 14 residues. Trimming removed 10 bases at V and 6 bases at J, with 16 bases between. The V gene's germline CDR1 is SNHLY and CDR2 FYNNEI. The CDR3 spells CATNGAGFNSPLHF. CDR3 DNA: TGTGCCACCAATGGGGCAGGTTTTAATTCACCCCTCCACTTT.

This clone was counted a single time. CDR3 coding DNA: TGTGCCAGCAGCGAGGGAACGACTGAAGCTTTCTTT. Its translation is CASSEGTTEAFF. The genes are TRBV5-4 and TRBJ1-1; D gene unclear. Germline CDR1 reads SGHNT; CDR2 reads YYREEE (reference sequence). The V and J ends lost 4 bases and 5 bases respectively, with 9 bases between them. CDR3 size: 12 residues.

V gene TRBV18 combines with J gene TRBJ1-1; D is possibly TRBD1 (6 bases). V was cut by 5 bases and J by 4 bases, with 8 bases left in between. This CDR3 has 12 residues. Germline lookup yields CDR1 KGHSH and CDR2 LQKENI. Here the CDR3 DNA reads TGTGCCAGCTCAGGGGGCTTCACTGAAGCTTTCTTT. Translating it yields CASSGGFTEAFF.

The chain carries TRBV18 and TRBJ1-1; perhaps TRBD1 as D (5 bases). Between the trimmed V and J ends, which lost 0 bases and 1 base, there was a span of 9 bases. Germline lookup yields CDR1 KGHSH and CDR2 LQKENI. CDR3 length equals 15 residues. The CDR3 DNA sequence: TGTGCCAGCTCACCACCAGACAGCCGGAACACTGAAGCTTTCTTT. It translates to CASSPPDSRNTEAFF. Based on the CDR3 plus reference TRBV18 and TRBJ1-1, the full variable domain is NAGVMQNPRHLVRRRGQEARLRCSPMKGHSHVYWYRQLPEEGLKFMVYLQKENIIDESGMPKERFSAEFPKEGPSILRIQQVVRGDSAAYFCASSPPDSRNTEAFFGQGTRLTVV.

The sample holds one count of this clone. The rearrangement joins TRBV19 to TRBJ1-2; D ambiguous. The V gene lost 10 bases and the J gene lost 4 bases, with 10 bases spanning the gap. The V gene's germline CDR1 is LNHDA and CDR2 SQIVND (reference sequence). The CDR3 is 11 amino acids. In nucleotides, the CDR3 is TGTGCCATCTATTCGGTCTATGGCTACACCTTC. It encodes CAIYSVYGYTF.

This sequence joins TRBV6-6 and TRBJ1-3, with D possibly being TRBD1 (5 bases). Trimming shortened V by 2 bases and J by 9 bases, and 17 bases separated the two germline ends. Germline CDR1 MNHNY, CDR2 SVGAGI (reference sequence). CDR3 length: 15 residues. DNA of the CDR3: TGTGCCAGCAGTTACCCGCCTGTTCAGGGCGGCACCATATATTTT. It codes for CASSYPPVQGGTIYF.

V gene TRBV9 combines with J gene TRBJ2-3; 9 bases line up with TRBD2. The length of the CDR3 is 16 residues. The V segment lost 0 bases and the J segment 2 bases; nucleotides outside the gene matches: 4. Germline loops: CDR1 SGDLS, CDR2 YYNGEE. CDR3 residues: CASSVGAGGLTDTQYF. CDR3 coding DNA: TGTGCCAGCAGCGTAGGGGCGGGGGGGCTCACAGATACGCAGTATTTT.

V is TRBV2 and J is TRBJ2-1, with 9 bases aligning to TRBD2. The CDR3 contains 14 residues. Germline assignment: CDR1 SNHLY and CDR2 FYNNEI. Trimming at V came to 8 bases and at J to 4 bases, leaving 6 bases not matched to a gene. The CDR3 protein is CASLSGRTYNEQFF. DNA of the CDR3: TGTGCCAGCCTCAGCGGGAGGACTTACAATGAGCAGTTCTTC.

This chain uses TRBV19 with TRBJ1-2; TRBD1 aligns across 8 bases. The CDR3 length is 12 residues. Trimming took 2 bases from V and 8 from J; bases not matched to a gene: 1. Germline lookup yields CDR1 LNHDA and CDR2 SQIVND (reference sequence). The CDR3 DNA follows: TGTGCCAGTAGTATAACAGGGGGAGGCTACACCTTC. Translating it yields CASSITGGGYTF.